Each of the 24 T cell receptor beta chains below was sequenced from the same sample in a study of identical twins. In TCRdb, the 5' RACE reads were re-called with MiXCR into one record per CDR3 protein. The sample shows 230,000 or so distinct CDR3 sequences, approximately 8.3% of them seen only once. This same sample was also part of a study on yellow fever vaccine responses in identical twins.

The sample comprised CD8+ T cells sorted from blood. The receptors derive from a young woman in good health.

This clonotype has ten or more counts. The chain is built from TRBV20-1 and TRBJ2-7; 8 positions agree with TRBD2. Germline assignment: CDR1 DFQATT and CDR2 SNEGSKA (reference sequence). This CDR3 has 13 residues. Trimming removed 2 bases from V and 0 bases from J; junction bases left unmatched: 0. The CDR3 loop reads CSARLAGSYEQYF. CDR3 sequence (DNA): TGCAGTGCTAGACTAGCGGGCTCCTACGAGCAGTACTTC.

This clonotype has just a few counts. The chain recombines TRBV19 with TRBJ2-2, with a weak D call TRBD2 (6 bases). V was cut by 1 base and J by 7 bases, with 10 bases left in between. CDR1 and CDR2 (germline): LNHDA, SQIVND (reference sequence). The CDR3 runs to 14 residues. The CDR3 bases are TGTGCCAGTAGTATAGCGGGAGCGCTCGGGGAGCTGTTTTTT. Protein product: CASSIAGALGELFF.

Ten or more counts support this clonotype. The chain uses TRBV15 and TRBJ2-3; TRBD2 aligns across 13 bases. After removal of 0 bases from V and 4 bases from J, the junction contained 7 bases not matched to a gene. The V gene's germline CDR1 is LNHNV and CDR2 YYDKDF (reference sequence). This CDR3 is built from 18 residues. The CDR3 region is CATSRDTRLAGGPDTQYF. The CDR3 DNA reads TGTGCCACCAGCAGAGATACCAGACTAGCGGGGGGCCCAGATACGCAGTATTTT.

CDR3 sequence reads: CASSLVGQETQYF. CDR3 DNA: TGTGCCAGCAGCTTAGTAGGACAAGAGACCCAGTACTTC. The V call is TRBV7-9, the J call TRBJ2-5, with D hard to call. CDR1 is SEHNR, CDR2 FQNEAQ, per germline (reference sequence). CDR3 length equals 13 residues. The ends were cut back, 1 base at V and 2 bases at J, with 5 bases in the middle.

The chain carries TRBV20-1 and TRBJ1-3; 10 bases are a match to TRBD1. Per germline, CDR1 DFQATT and CDR2 SNEGSKA (reference sequence). This CDR3 is 14 amino acids long. V shed 6 bases and J 11 bases; nucleotides not matched to a gene: 13. The CDR3 DNA reads as TGCAGTGCCTTTAGGGTGGACAGGGGGATCGCCATATATTTT. The encoded protein is CSAFRVDRGIAIYF.

This clonotype showed up just a few times. The J gene is TRBJ2-3, the V gene TRBV30; D may be TRBD1 (6 bases). V lost 4 bases to trimming and J lost 0 bases, with 11 bases between them. Germline assignment: CDR1 GTSNPN and CDR2 SVGIG (reference sequence). The CDR3 runs to 14 residues. The CDR3: CAWKAGESTDTQYF. DNA for the CDR3: TGTGCCTGGAAGGCAGGGGAGAGCACAGATACGCAGTATTTT.

The table lists this clonotype with many counts. The chain joins TRBV7-9 to TRBJ2-7; no definite D call. V shed 1 base and J shed 2 bases, with 6 bases lying between them. CDR3 size: 13 residues. CDR1 and CDR2 from the germline V gene are SEHNR and FQNEAQ (reference sequence). This CDR3 is CASSLVNTYEQYF. In DNA, the CDR3 is TGTGCCAGCAGCTTAGTCAACACCTACGAGCAGTACTTC.

This clonotype has a handful of counts. The chain recombines TRBV7-2 with TRBJ2-3; 10 bases match TRBD2. V was pared by 1 base and J by 4 bases, with 5 bases of the junction left unmatched. Germline CDR1 SGHTA, CDR2 FQGNSA. The CDR3 is 16 residues long. CDR3 in DNA: TGTGCCAGCAGCTTAGTTCCTAGCGGGGGTTCAGATACGCAGTATTTT. It specifies CASSLVPSGGSDTQYF.

There are a few counts of this clonotype. The CDR3 protein is CSARDPGGSWEQFF. CDR3 DNA sequence: TGCAGTGCTAGAGATCCCGGCGGGAGTTGGGAGCAGTTCTTC. The chain employs TRBV20-1 and TRBJ2-1; 7 bases are shared with TRBD2. Germline values: CDR1 DFQATT, CDR2 SNEGSKA (reference sequence). V was pared by 0 bases and J by 10 bases, with 9 bases of the junction left unmatched. There are 14 residues in the CDR3.

The V and J genes are TRBV24-1 and TRBJ2-3, with a possible D match to TRBD2 (6 bases). CDR1 is KGHDR, CDR2 SFDVKD, per germline. The V end lost 0 bases, the J end lost 6 bases, and 9 bases lay between the germline ends. The CDR3 spans 14 residues. This chain's CDR3 is CATSDLRRDDTQYF. DNA for the CDR3: TGTGCCACCAGTGATTTGCGGAGGGACGATACGCAGTATTTT.

V usage is TRBV5-6 and J usage is TRBJ1-5, with 9 bases that match TRBD1. This CDR3 is 16 amino acids long. The germline V gene encodes CDR1 SGHDT and CDR2 YYEEEE. V lost 0 bases, J lost 3 bases, and 4 bases stayed unmatched. The CDR3: CASSLGGTGINQPQHF. The CDR3 DNA sequence: TGTGCCAGCAGCTTGGGAGGGACAGGGATCAATCAGCCCCAGCATTTT.

This clonotype was counted between two and nine times. This chain joins TRBV3-1 and TRBJ1-3; D unclear. The ends were cut back, 3 bases at V and 2 bases at J, with 17 bases in the middle. Germline V CDR1 and CDR2: LGHDT, YNNKEL (reference sequence). The CDR3 loop spans 17 amino acids. CDR3 loop: CASSHALFREAGNTIYF. The CDR3, as DNA: TGTGCCAGCAGCCATGCACTTTTTCGTGAAGCTGGAAACACCATATATTTT.

This clonotype occurred a few times. The rearrangement joins TRBV7-9 to TRBJ2-3; possibly TRBD1 or TRBD2 for D (5 bases each). The V end was cut by 10 bases, the J end by 2 bases, with 13 bases between. Germline values: CDR1 SEHNR, CDR2 FQNEAQ (reference sequence). The CDR3 has 13 amino acids. The CDR3 sequence: CATDGAPTDTQYF. DNA of the CDR3: TGTGCCACCGACGGGGCTCCCACAGATACGCAGTATTTT.

This clonotype came up many times. The DNA for the CDR3 is TGCGCCAGCAGCCAAGAACGGGGGGAGACCCAGTACTTC. Its translation: CASSQERGETQYF. The chain links TRBV4-1 to TRBJ2-5; tentative D call: TRBD2 (6 bases). V gave up 0 bases and J gave up 5 bases, with 7 bases separating them. The CDR3 covers 13 residues. Germline CDR1 and CDR2: MGHRA and YSYEKL.

The CDR3 is CASSFPQAGWSYNEQFF. As DNA, the CDR3 is TGTGCCAGCAGTTTCCCCCAGGCGGGTTGGTCCTACAATGAGCAGTTCTTC. The gene calls are TRBV28 and TRBJ2-1; D is possibly TRBD2 (5 bases). This CDR3 is 17 amino acids long. Trimming took 3 bases from V and 1 from J, leaving 16 bases between them. CDR1 and CDR2 from the germline V gene are MDHEN and SYDVKM.

This clonotype was seen ten or more times. V usage is TRBV12-3 or TRBV12-4 and J usage is TRBJ2-5; D gene uncertain. V dropped 2 bases and J dropped 4 bases, with 11 bases sitting between them. The CDR3 sequence is 14 residues long. CDR3 DNA: TGTGCCAGCAGTTTAACGCAGAGTCGAGAGACCCAGTACTTC. This sequence encodes CASSLTQSRETQYF.

In this sample, this clonotype turned up a few times. The J gene is TRBJ2-7, the V gene TRBV7-9; TRBD1 aligns across 7 bases. The length of the CDR3 is 14 residues. The J segment lost 5 bases and the V segment lost 5 bases, leaving 9 bases of the junction unmatched. Germline V gene sequence: CDR1 SEHNR, CDR2 FQNEAQ (reference sequence). CDR3 sequence reads: CASSPETGLNEQYF. The CDR3 nucleotides are TGTGCCAGCAGCCCGGAGACAGGGCTCAACGAGCAGTACTTC.

This clonotype was counted at least ten times. The chain links TRBV21-1 to TRBJ2-1; the D call of TRBD1 is as the table states it, not checked on the DNA. TRBV21-1 is described as a pseudogene. The CDR3 runs to 17 residues. CDR3 DNA: TGTGCCAGCAGCAAGGGGAAAGGGACTGGAGGAGACAATGAGCAGTTCTTC. It is translated as CASSKGKGTGGDNEQFF.

In this sample, this clonotype turned up a few times. The chain is built from TRBV6-1 and TRBJ2-5, with 10 bases identical to TRBD2. The CDR3 contains 16 residues. Germline CDR1 and CDR2: MNHNS and SASEGT. J lost 5 bases, V lost 7 bases, and 13 bases had no gene match. CDR3 coding DNA: TGTGCCAGCAAATCGATCTTAGCGGGGGGATGGGAGACCCAGTACTTC. Encoded protein: CASKSILAGGWETQYF.

Only a few counts were recorded for this clonotype. The genes are TRBV5-6 and TRBJ2-1; D is unclear. The CDR3 extends over 13 amino acids. Germline loops: CDR1 SGHDT, CDR2 YYEEEE. V was pared by 2 bases and J by 8 bases, with 11 bases between. CDR3 protein: CASSFSSQDEQFF. CDR3 in DNA: TGTGCCAGCAGCTTTAGTAGCCAGGATGAGCAGTTCTTC.

This clonotype occurred many times. This chain links TRBV6-2 or TRBV6-3 with TRBJ2-7; 9 bases map to TRBD1. After removal of 0 bases from V and 2 bases from J, the junction contained 11 bases not matched to a gene. CDR3 length: 18 amino acids. Germline-derived CDR1 and CDR2 are MNHEY and SVGEGT. CDR3 in amino acids: CASSYSRDRAESPYEQYF. In nucleotides, the CDR3 is TGTGCCAGCAGTTACTCGAGGGACAGGGCCGAGAGTCCCTACGAGCAGTACTTC.

This clonotype has a count of ten or more. The chain uses TRBV12-3 or TRBV12-4 and TRBJ2-2, with D possibly TRBD2 on 6 matching bases. This CDR3 has 12 amino acids. V dropped 6 bases and J dropped 6 bases, with 8 bases sitting between them. The CDR3 sequence is CASSWDSGELFF. Written as DNA, the CDR3 is TGTGCCAGCAGCTGGGACTCCGGGGAGCTGTTTTTT.

There are a few counts of this clonotype. J is TRBJ2-6 and V is TRBV3-1; 8 nucleotides agree with TRBD2. V lost 1 base, J lost 0 bases, and 5 bases stayed unmatched. The CDR3 is 18 amino acids. CDR1 LGHDT and CDR2 YNNKEL come from the germline V gene (reference sequence). The CDR3 here is CASSQGLAGGSGANVLTF. The CDR3 DNA sequence: TGTGCCAGCAGCCAAGGGCTGGCGGGGGGCTCTGGGGCCAACGTCCTGACTTTC.

The chain recombines TRBV9 with TRBJ2-7; 8 bases fit TRBD1. Germline V gene sequence: CDR1 SGDLS, CDR2 YYNGEE. V was pared by 0 bases and J by 3 bases, with 8 bases of the junction left unmatched. The CDR3 has 16 residues. The CDR3 coding sequence is TGTGCCAGCAGCGTAGGGGGACCTGGACAGGGCTACGAGCAGTACTTC. It is translated as CASSVGGPGQGYEQYF.